This T cell receptor (beta chain) emerged from a study of shared clonotypes between healthy human individuals. The count of this clone is one. The table came from immunoSEQ multiplex PCR; TCRdb's copy has only in-frame clones and leaves some out. Of 600,000 to 800,000 clones in the sample, 72% were seen once. Sequenced input: memory CD4+ T cells sorted from blood. Subset described: CD45RA-negative fraction. This TCR was recovered from a woman in her 30s in good health.

The CDR3 reads CASSRGGNGANVLTF. The CDR3 nucleotides read TGTGCCAGTAGTAGAGGGGGCAACGGGGCCAACGTCCTGACTTTC. The rearrangement uses TRBV19 and TRBJ2-6; 7 positions agree with TRBD1. V lost 4 bases, J lost 4 bases, and 4 bases stayed unmatched. The CDR3 totals 15 residues. The germline V gene encodes CDR1 LNHDA and CDR2 SQIVND (reference sequence).